This TCR beta chain came from a study of CD8 T cells in Susac syndrome. Turning to the study itself: Within the sequenced Susac syndrome patient group, five or six exhibited active disease and about eight were in remission. Study observations and caveats: Susac CD8+ clonal expansion peaked in TEMRA cells and active patients.

In germline, CDR1 is KGHDR, CDR2 SFDVKD. The CDR3 totals 13 residues. Trimming left V 5 bases short and J 2 bases short, with 8 bases between. To note about this clonotype: Its antigen is not known.

The diagnostic criteria for definite or probable disease, as recently defined, were met by the patients with Susac syndrome. RNA, at about 0.45 to 1 ug, was reverse transcribed with random hexamers. An immunoSEQ multiplex PCR generated amplified TCR beta CDR3 products spanning 54 Vbeta and 13 Jbeta. From the immunoSEQ multiplex PCR reads, TCRdb called clonotypes with MiXCR, one entry per CDR3 protein. Counted here are some 120,000 distinct CDR3 sequences, around 96% occurring once; the ten biggest clones make up over 0.2%. The rearrangement links TRBV24-1 to TRBJ2-5; a possible D gene is TRBD1 (5 bases). The clonotype originates from a human donor with Susac syndrome. The sequenced sample consisted of CD8+ T cells from PBMCs. DNA for the CDR3: TGTGCCACCAGTGGGGGCGGTCAAGAGACCCAGTACTTC. It encodes CATSGGGQETQYF.